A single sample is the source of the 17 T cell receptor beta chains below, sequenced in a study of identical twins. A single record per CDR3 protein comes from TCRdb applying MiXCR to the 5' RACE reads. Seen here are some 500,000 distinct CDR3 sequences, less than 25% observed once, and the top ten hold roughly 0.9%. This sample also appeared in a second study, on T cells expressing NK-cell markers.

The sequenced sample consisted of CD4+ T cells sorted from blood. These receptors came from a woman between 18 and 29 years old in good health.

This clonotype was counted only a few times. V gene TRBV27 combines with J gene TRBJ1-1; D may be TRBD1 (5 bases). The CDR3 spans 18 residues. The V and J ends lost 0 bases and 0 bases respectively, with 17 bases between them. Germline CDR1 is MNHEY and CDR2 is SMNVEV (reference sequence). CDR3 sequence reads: CASSLSGGRRNMNTEAFF. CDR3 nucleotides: TGTGCCAGCAGTTTATCGGGGGGACGAAGAAACATGAACACTGAAGCTTTCTTT.

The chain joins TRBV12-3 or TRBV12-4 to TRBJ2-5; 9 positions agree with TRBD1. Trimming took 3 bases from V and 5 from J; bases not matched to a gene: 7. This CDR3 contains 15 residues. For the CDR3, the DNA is TGTGCCAGCAGTTTCCTTGGACAGGGGAGGGAGACCCAGTACTTC. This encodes CASSFLGQGRETQYF.

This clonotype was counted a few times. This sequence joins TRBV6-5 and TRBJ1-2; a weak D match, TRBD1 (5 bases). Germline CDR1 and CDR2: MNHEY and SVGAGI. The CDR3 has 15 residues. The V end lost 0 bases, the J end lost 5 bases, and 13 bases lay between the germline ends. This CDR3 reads CASSYSRGQGYGYTF. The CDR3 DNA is TGTGCCAGCAGTTACTCTCGTGGGCAGGGATATGGCTACACCTTC.

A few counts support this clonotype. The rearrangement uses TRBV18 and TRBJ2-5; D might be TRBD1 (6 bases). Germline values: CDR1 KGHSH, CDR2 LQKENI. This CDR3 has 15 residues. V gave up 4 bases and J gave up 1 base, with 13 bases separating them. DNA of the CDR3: TGTGCCAGCTCACGACTCGGACAGTTCCAAGAGACCCAGTACTTC. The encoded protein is CASSRLGQFQETQYF.

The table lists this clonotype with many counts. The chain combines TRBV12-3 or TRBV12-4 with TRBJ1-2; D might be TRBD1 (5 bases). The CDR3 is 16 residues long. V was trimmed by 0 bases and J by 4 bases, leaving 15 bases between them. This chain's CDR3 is CASSLAPGRAGYGYTF. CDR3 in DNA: TGTGCCAGCAGTTTAGCCCCCGGCAGGGCGGGCTATGGCTACACCTTC.

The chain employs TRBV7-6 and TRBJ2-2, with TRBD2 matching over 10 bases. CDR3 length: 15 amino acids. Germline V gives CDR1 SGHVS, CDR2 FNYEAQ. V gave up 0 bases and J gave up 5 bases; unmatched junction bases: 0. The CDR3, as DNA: TGTGCCAGCAGCTTAGCTAGCGGGAGGACCGGGGAGCTGTTTTTT. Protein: CASSLASGRTGELFF. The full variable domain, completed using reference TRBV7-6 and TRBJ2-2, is GAGVSQSPRYKVTKRGQDVALRCDPISGHVSLYWYRQALGQGPEFLTYFNYEAQQDKSGLPNDRFSAERPEGSISTLTIQRTEQRDSAMYRCASSLASGRTGELFFGEGSRLTVL.

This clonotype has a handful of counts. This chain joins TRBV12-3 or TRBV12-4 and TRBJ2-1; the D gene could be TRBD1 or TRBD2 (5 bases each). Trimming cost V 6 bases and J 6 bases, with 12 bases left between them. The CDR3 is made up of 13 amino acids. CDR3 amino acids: CASRTRGPNEQFF. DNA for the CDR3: TGTGCCAGCAGGACGAGGGGCCCCAATGAGCAGTTCTTC.

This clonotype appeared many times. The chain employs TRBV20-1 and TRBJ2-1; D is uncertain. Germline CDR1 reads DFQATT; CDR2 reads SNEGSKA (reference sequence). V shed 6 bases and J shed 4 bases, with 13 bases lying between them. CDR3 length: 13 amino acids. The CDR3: CSALPLTYNEQFF. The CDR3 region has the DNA TGCAGTGCCCTCCCTTTAACTTACAATGAGCAGTTCTTC.

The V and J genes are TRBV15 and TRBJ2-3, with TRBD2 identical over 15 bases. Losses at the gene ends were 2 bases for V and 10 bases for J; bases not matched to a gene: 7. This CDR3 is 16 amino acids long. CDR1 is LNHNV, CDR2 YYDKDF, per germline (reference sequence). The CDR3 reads CATSRSSGLAGGAQYF. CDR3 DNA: TGTGCCACCAGCAGATCTTCGGGACTAGCGGGAGGTGCGCAGTATTTT. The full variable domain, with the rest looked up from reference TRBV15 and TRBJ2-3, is DAMVIQNPRYQVTQFGKPVTLSCSQTLNHNVMYWYQQKSSQAPKLLFHYYDKDFNNEADTPDNFQSRRPNTSFCFLDIRSPGLGDTAMYLCATSRSSGLAGGAQYFGPGTRLTVL.

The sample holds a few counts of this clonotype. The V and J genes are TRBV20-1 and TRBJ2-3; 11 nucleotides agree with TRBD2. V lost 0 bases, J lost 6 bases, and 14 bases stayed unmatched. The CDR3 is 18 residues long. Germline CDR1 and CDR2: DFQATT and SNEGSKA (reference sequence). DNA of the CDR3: TGCAGTGCTAGAGATGAGTTTAAGACTAGCGGGATAGTGGATACGCAGTATTTT. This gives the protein CSARDEFKTSGIVDTQYF.

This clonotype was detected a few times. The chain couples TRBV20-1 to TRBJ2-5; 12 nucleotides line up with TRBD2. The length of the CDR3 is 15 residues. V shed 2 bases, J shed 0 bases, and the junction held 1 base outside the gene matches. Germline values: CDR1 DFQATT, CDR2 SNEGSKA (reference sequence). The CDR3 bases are TGCAGTGCTAGAAGGACTAGCGGGGACCAAGAGACCCAGTACTTC. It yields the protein CSARRTSGDQETQYF.

CDR3 in amino acids: CASGLGRSNNSPLHF. The CDR3 DNA sequence: TGTGCTAGTGGTTTGGGGCGATCCAATAATTCACCCCTCCACTTT. The chain employs TRBV12-5 and TRBJ1-6; unclear D gene. Looked up from germline, CDR1 is LGHNT and CDR2 is FRNRAP. Trimming pared 1 base from V and 5 bases from J, leaving 9 bases between. The CDR3 covers 15 residues. Full variable domain (outside the CDR3, taken from reference TRBV12-5 and TRBJ1-6): DARVTQTPRHKVTEMGQEVTMRCQPILGHNTVFWYRQTMMQGLELLAYFRNRAPLDDSGMPKDRFSAEMPDATLATLKIQPSEPRDSAVYFCASGLGRSNNSPLHFGNGTRLTVT.

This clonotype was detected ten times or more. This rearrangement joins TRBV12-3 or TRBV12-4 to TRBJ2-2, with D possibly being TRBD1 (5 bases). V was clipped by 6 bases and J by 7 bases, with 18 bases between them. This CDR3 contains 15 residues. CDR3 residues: CASSNRGSLGGELFF. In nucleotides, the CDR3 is TGTGCCAGCAGCAATAGGGGAAGCCTCGGCGGGGAGCTGTTTTTT.

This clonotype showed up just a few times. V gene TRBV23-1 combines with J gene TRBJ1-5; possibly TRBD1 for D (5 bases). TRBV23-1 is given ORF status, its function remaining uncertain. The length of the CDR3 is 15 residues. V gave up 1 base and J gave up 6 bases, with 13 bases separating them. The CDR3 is CASSQLDRRSQPQHF. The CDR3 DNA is TGCGCCAGCAGTCAATTAGACAGAAGGAGTCAGCCCCAGCATTTT.

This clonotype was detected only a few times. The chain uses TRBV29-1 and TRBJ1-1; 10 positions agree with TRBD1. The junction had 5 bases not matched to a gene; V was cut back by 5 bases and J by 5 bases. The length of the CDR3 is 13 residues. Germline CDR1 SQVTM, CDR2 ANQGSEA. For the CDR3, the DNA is TGCAGCGTTCTCCGGGACAGGGGTACTGAAGCTTTCTTT. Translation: CSVLRDRGTEAFF.

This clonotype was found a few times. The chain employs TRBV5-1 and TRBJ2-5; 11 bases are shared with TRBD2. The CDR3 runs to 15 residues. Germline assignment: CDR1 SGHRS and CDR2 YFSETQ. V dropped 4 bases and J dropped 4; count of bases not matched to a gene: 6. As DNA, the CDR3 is TGCGCCAGCAGCGAACCCCTAGCGGGAGGAGAGACCCAGTACTTC. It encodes CASSEPLAGGETQYF.

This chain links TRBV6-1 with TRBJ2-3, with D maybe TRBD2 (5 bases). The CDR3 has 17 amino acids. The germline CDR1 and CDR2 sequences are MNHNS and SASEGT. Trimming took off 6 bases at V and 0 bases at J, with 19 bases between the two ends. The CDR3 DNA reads TGTGCCAGCAGCCTAGTGGGAGTTTCCACTAGCACAGATACGCAGTATTTT. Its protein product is CASSLVGVSTSTDTQYF.